The 7 T cell receptor beta chains below were found in one sample sequenced in a study of T cells after posttransplantation cyclophosphamide. A marrow graft followed busulfan-fludarabine conditioning, with cyclophosphamide on days +3 and +4. Assay: immunoSEQ multiplex PCR; the TCRdb copy retains only in-frame clones and omits some. The data list tens of thousands of clones, none observed once; 1.8% falls to the top ten. Sequences were derived from PBMCs, sampled after allogeneic stem cell transplant with posttransplant cyclophosphamide. Receptors originate from a male patient in his late teens or twenties who received an allogeneic stem cell transplant from a related donor, was CMV-positive, and had no GVHD. Some T cells may be transferred from the graft donor.

This clone has a count of ten or more. The chain has TRBV2 and TRBJ1-2; possibly TRBD1 for D (6 bases). The germline V gene encodes CDR1 SNHLY and CDR2 FYNNEI. V was trimmed by 7 bases and J by 4 bases, leaving 13 bases between them. This CDR3 spans 13 amino acids. DNA for the CDR3: TGTGCCAGCACCAGGACAGTCGCCTATGGCTACACCTTC. This sequence encodes CASTRTVAYGYTF.

Many counts were recorded for this clone. The genes are TRBV7-6 and TRBJ2-7; 11 nucleotides align to TRBD2. This CDR3 comprises 15 residues. Germline CDR1 SGHVS, CDR2 FNYEAQ. The V gene end was trimmed by 4 bases and the J gene end by 6 bases; junction bases not matched to a gene: 8. DNA of the CDR3: TGTGCCAGCAGCTCCACTAGCGGGGGATCTGTCGAGCAGTACTTC. This gives the protein CASSSTSGGSVEQYF.

There are many counts of this clone. V usage is TRBV9 and J usage is TRBJ2-2, with 9 bases aligning to TRBD1. The CDR3 covers 15 residues. Trimming cost V 3 bases and J 3 bases; bases outside gene matches: 3. In germline, CDR1 is SGDLS, CDR2 YYNGEE. The CDR3 is CASSGTGVHTGELFF. The CDR3 nucleotides read TGTGCCAGCAGCGGGACAGGGGTTCACACCGGGGAGCTGTTTTTT.

This clone was seen many times. The V call is TRBV4-1, the J call TRBJ2-7; 8 bases match TRBD1. Germline values: CDR1 MGHRA, CDR2 YSYEKL. The CDR3 consists of 14 residues. After removal of 0 bases from V and 7 bases from J, the junction contained 5 bases not matched to a gene. Here the CDR3 DNA reads TGCGCCAGCAGCCAAGATAGGACAGGGCGGGAGCAGTACTTC. This translates into CASSQDRTGREQYF.

This clone occurred many times. J is TRBJ1-1 and V is TRBV7-9; D not resolved. V lost 5 bases, J lost 1 base, and 5 bases lay in between. The CDR3 has 12 amino acids. Germline V gives CDR1 SEHNR, CDR2 FQNEAQ (reference sequence). The chain's CDR3 is CASSPRNTEAFF. CDR3 bases: TGTGCCAGCAGCCCTAGGAACACTGAAGCTTTCTTT.

The sample holds a few counts of this clone. CDR3 DNA: TGTGCCAGCAGCTTAGCGACAGGGGGCTGGGAGACCCAGTACTTC. As protein: CASSLATGGWETQYF. The V gene is TRBV7-2, the J gene TRBJ2-5; TRBD1 matches at 10 bases. The junction had 3 bases not matched to a gene; V was cut back by 0 bases and J by 5 bases. Per the germline V gene, CDR1 is SGHTA and CDR2 is FQGNSA. The length of the CDR3 is 15 residues.

This clone was seen many times. The chain has TRBV28 and TRBJ2-4, with D tentatively TRBD2 (6 bases). Trimming shortened V by 5 bases and J by 0 bases, and 11 bases separated the two germline ends. Germline CDR1 and CDR2: MDHEN and SYDVKM. This CDR3 is 15 amino acids long. CDR3 amino acids: CASSTTSLAKNIQYF. The DNA for the CDR3 is TGTGCCAGCAGTACCACTAGCCTAGCCAAAAACATTCAGTACTTC.